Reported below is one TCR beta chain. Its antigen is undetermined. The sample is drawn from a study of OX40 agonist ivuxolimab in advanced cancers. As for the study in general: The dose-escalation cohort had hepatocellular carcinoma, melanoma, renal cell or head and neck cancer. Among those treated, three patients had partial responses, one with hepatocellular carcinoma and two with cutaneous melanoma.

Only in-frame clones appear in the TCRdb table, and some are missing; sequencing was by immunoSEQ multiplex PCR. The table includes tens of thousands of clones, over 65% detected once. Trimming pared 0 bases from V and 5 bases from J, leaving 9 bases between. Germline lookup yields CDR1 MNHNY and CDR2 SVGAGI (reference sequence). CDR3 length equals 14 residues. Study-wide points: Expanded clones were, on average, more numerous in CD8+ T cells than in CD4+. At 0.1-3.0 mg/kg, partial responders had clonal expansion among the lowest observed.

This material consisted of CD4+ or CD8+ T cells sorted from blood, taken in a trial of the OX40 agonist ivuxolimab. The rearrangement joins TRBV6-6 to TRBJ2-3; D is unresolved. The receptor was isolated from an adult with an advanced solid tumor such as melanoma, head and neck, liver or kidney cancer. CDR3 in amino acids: CASSYSGAEDTQYF. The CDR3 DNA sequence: TGTGCCAGCAGTTACTCCGGAGCCGAAGATACGCAGTATTTT.